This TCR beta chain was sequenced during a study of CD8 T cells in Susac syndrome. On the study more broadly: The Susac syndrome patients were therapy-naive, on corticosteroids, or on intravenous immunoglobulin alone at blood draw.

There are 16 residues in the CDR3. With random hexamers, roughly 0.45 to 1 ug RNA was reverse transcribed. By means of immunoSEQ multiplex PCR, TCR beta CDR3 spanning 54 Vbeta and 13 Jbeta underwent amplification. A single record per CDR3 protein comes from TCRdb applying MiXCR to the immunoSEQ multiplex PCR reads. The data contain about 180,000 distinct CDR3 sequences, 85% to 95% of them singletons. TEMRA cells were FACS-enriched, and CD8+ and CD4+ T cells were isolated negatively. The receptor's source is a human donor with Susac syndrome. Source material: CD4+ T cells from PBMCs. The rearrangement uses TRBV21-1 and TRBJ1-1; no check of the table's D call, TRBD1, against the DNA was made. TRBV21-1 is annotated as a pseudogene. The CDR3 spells CASSADRQGSCTEAFF. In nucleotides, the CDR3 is TGTGCCAGCAGCGCGGACCGACAGGGAAGTTGCACTGAAGCTTTCTTT.